These 23 T cell receptor beta chains originate from one sample sequenced in a study of T cell repertoires in cytomegalovirus infection. TCRdb re-derived calls from the reads in MiXCR, one entry per CDR3 protein. The data hold about 100,000 distinct CDR3 sequences, with 20% to 25% observed a single time. Sequenced: CD8+ T cells from PBMCs. These receptors came from a human donor in good health (CMV status not recorded). Some clones in this sample may be carry-over from other donors' samples.

In this sample, this clonotype turned up once. The chain is built from TRBV5-6 and TRBJ2-1; no reliable D call. The germline V and J ends were trimmed by 0 bases and 8 bases, with 9 bases remaining between them. In germline, CDR1 is SGHDT, CDR2 YYEEEE. This CDR3 has 13 residues. CDR3 nucleotide sequence: TGTGCCAGCAGCTTGGGGGGATACGATGAGCAGTTCTTC. It codes for CASSLGGYDEQFF.

The chain links TRBV28 to TRBJ1-4; possible D gene TRBD1, 5 bases. The CDR3 has 14 amino acids. The ends were cut back, 3 bases at V and 7 bases at J, with 12 bases in the middle. CDR1 is MDHEN, CDR2 SYDVKM, per germline. The CDR3: CASSFFGTGEKLFF. The CDR3, as DNA: TGTGCCAGCAGTTTTTTCGGGACGGGTGAAAAACTGTTTTTT.

The chain has TRBV6-2 or TRBV6-3 and TRBJ2-5; 7 nucleotides agree with TRBD1. The CDR3 sequence is 17 residues long. With 6 bases clipped from V and 4 bases from J, the junction kept 17 bases outside the gene matches. Per germline, CDR1 MNHEY and CDR2 SVGEGT. The CDR3 coding sequence is TGTGCCAGCAGGCTGATTTCCGGGACAGCGAGGGGAGAGACCCAGTACTTC. The encoded protein is CASRLISGTARGETQYF.

The CDR3 protein is CASAGGGPRNEQFF. CDR3 nucleotide sequence: TGTGCCAGCGCAGGGGGGGGCCCGAGGAATGAGCAGTTCTTC. J is TRBJ2-1 and V is TRBV27; perhaps D is TRBD1 or TRBD2 (7 bases each). CDR1 is MNHEY, CDR2 SMNVEV, per germline (reference sequence). Trimming removed 8 bases at V and 7 bases at J, with 18 bases between. This CDR3 region has 14 residues.

This chain joins TRBV7-8 and TRBJ1-2; the D gene is possibly TRBD1 (6 bases). This CDR3 has 13 amino acids. Per germline, CDR1 SGHVS and CDR2 FQNEAQ. Trimming cost V 5 bases and J 7 bases, with 14 bases left between them. DNA of the CDR3: TGTGCCAGCAGCCCGAGGAGGGGGGGTGGCTACACCTTC. It codes for CASSPRRGGGYTF.

This clonotype was counted at least ten times. The V and J genes are TRBV7-9 and TRBJ2-1; 14 bases are shared with TRBD2. Germline CDR1 SEHNR, CDR2 FQNEAQ (reference sequence). Trimming took 5 bases from V and 8 from J; bases not matched to a gene: 8. The CDR3 is 16 residues long. CDR3 bases: TGTGCCAGCAGCCCCCGGACTAGCGGGGGGTTGGATGAGCAGTTCTTC. It translates to CASSPRTSGGLDEQFF.

V gene TRBV7-9 combines with J gene TRBJ2-5; D gene uncertain. The CDR3 is 13 amino acids. The V gene lost 3 bases and the J gene lost 5 bases, with 10 bases spanning the gap. Looked up from germline, CDR1 is SEHNR and CDR2 is FQNEAQ (reference sequence). The CDR3 protein is CASSLGSWETQYF. CDR3 nucleotide sequence: TGTGCCAGCAGCTTGGGATCCTGGGAGACCCAGTACTTC.

In DNA, the CDR3 is TGTGCCAGCACCGCAACCGCCACCTACGAGCAGTACTTC. It encodes CASTATATYEQYF. The chain is built from TRBV7-9 and TRBJ2-7; D gene ambiguous. Trimming removed 7 bases at V and 2 bases at J, with 12 bases between. Germline V gene sequence: CDR1 SEHNR, CDR2 FQNEAQ (reference sequence). The CDR3 length is 13 residues.

The chain recombines TRBV28 with TRBJ2-3; D remains unclear. The germline gives CDR1 MDHEN, CDR2 SYDVKM. CDR3 size: 11 residues. V lost 4 bases, J lost 6 bases, and 5 bases lay in between. The CDR3 loop reads CASSSMDTQYF. The DNA of the CDR3 is TGTGCCAGCAGTTCGATGGATACGCAGTATTTT.

This clonotype was counted between two and nine times. This rearrangement joins TRBV24-1 to TRBJ2-1; D is undetermined. Between the trimmed V and J ends, which lost 3 bases and 4 bases, there was a span of 12 bases. This CDR3 contains 15 residues. Germline V gene lookup returns CDR1 KGHDR and CDR2 SFDVKD. CDR3 in amino acids: CATSDARLAYNEQFF. The CDR3 DNA follows: TGTGCCACCAGTGATGCCAGACTCGCATACAATGAGCAGTTCTTC.

This clonotype was picked up many times. The chain is built from TRBV2 and TRBJ2-3; 9 bases match TRBD2. The V gene end was trimmed by 7 bases and the J gene end by 1 base; junction bases not matched to a gene: 9. Germline V CDR1 and CDR2: SNHLY, FYNNEI. The CDR3 totals 16 residues. Written as DNA, the CDR3 is TGTGCCAGCACCTACCGGGCTAGCGGGGGCACAGATACGCAGTATTTT. Its protein is CASTYRASGGTDTQYF. Variable domain in full (rest from reference TRBV2 and TRBJ2-3): EPEVTQTPSHQVTQMGQEVILRCVPISNHLYFYWYRQILGQKVEFLVSFYNNEISEKSEIFDDQFSVERPDGSNFTLKIRSTKLEDSAMYFCASTYRASGGTDTQYFGPGTRLTVL.

Worth noting for this clonotype: Being one base from a much bigger clone, this may be a read error. The genes are TRBV7-8 and TRBJ2-5; 12 nucleotides align to TRBD1. V lost 6 bases and J lost 5; bases outside the gene matches: 7. The length of the CDR3 is 15 residues. Germline loops: CDR1 SGHVS, CDR2 FQNEAQ. The CDR3: CASRLGTGGLETQYF. The CDR3 coding sequence is TGTGCCAGCAGGCTCGGGACAGGGGGCCTGGAGACCCAGTACTTC.

The chain uses TRBV7-9 and TRBJ2-2; D possibly matches TRBD1 or TRBD2 (6 bases each). Per the germline V gene, CDR1 is SEHNR and CDR2 is FQNEAQ (reference sequence). The germline V and J ends were trimmed by 5 bases and 6 bases, with 22 bases remaining between them. The CDR3 spans 17 residues. Here the CDR3 reads CASSPPGGQSTPGELFF. For the CDR3, the DNA is TGTGCCAGCAGCCCGCCCGGGGGACAATCAACCCCCGGGGAGCTGTTTTTT.

Many counts were recorded for this clonotype. The chain carries TRBV7-6 and TRBJ2-3; maybe TRBD1 (5 bases). CDR3 length equals 14 residues. Germline CDR1 reads SGHVS; CDR2 reads FNYEAQ. Deletions cut 2 bases from V and 2 bases from J, with 8 bases between. The CDR3 sequence is CASSLIGDTDTQYF. CDR3 sequence (DNA): TGTGCCAGCAGCTTAATAGGGGACACAGATACGCAGTATTTT.

The genes are TRBV20-1 and TRBJ2-5; 7 positions agree with TRBD1. The CDR3 loop spans 13 amino acids. Germline-derived CDR1 and CDR2 are DFQATT and SNEGSKA (reference sequence). V gave up 3 bases and J gave up 1 base; unmatched junction bases: 2. CDR3 coding DNA: TGCAGTGCTAGTAGGGACAGCCAAGAGACCCAGTACTTC. The encoded protein is CSASRDSQETQYF.

This clonotype occurred a few times. CDR3 protein: CASTFGDTQYF. CDR3 sequence (DNA): TGTGCCAGCACCTTCGGGGATACGCAGTATTTT. The chain carries TRBV7-9 and TRBJ2-3; no clear D gene. Trimming left V 7 bases short and J 6 bases short, with 8 bases between. The V gene's germline CDR1 is SEHNR and CDR2 FQNEAQ (reference sequence). CDR3 length: 11 residues.

This clonotype turned up a few times. This chain links TRBV28 with TRBJ1-2; D remains ambiguous. Between the trimmed V and J ends, which lost 3 bases and 5 bases, there was a span of 7 bases. The germline gives CDR1 MDHEN, CDR2 SYDVKM. CDR3 size: 12 residues. The CDR3 loop reads CASSLWAYGYTF. The CDR3 DNA reads TGTGCCAGCAGTTTGTGGGCGTATGGCTACACCTTC.

This chain uses TRBV29-1 with TRBJ1-1, with D maybe TRBD1 (5 bases). Germline V gives CDR1 SQVTM, CDR2 ANQGSEA. The CDR3 is 12 amino acids. This CDR3 is CSGDGMNTEAFF. Here the CDR3 DNA reads TGCAGTGGGGACGGAATGAACACTGAAGCTTTCTTT.

This clonotype was recorded many times. This chain joins TRBV11-3 and TRBJ2-7; D is unresolved. The CDR3 totals 12 residues. V gave up 4 bases and J gave up 4 bases, with 8 bases separating them. Germline V gene data show CDR1 as SGHNT and CDR2 as YENEEA. Here the CDR3 reads CASSSQSYEQYF. CDR3 nucleotide sequence: TGTGCCAGCAGCTCGCAAAGTTACGAGCAGTACTTC.

There are many counts of this clonotype. V usage is TRBV12-3 or TRBV12-4 and J usage is TRBJ2-1; 11 bases line up with TRBD2. With 3 bases clipped from V and 7 bases from J, the junction kept 8 bases outside the gene matches. The CDR3 is made up of 16 amino acids. CDR3 amino acids: CASSLPLSGGANEQFF. In nucleotides, the CDR3 is TGTGCCAGCAGTTTGCCACTTAGCGGGGGGGCAAATGAGCAGTTCTTC.

In its sample, this clonotype was seen a few times. This CDR3 reads CASSTYRDTYNSPLHF. The CDR3 DNA reads TGTGCCAGCAGCACCTACCGGGACACCTATAATTCACCCCTCCACTTT. The chain couples TRBV5-6 to TRBJ1-6, with D perhaps matching TRBD1 (6 bases). This CDR3 comprises 16 residues. Per the germline V gene, CDR1 is SGHDT and CDR2 is YYEEEE. Trimming removed 4 bases from V and 2 bases from J, with 13 bases in between.

The J gene is TRBJ2-7, the V gene TRBV20-1, with D perhaps matching TRBD2 (7 bases). With 6 bases removed from V and 5 bases from J, the gap between germline ends came to 14 bases. CDR1 and CDR2 from the germline V gene are DFQATT and SNEGSKA (reference sequence). This CDR3 is built from 12 residues. The CDR3 region is CSARGLADEQYF. DNA for the CDR3: TGCAGTGCCAGGGGCCTAGCGGACGAGCAGTACTTC.

The chain combines TRBV5-1 with TRBJ1-3; 7 positions agree with TRBD1. Germline loops: CDR1 SGHRS, CDR2 YFSETQ. V shed 5 bases and J 4 bases; nucleotides not matched to a gene: 6. This CDR3 comprises 14 residues. This CDR3 is CASSEGASGNTIYF. CDR3 nucleotides: TGCGCCAGCAGTGAGGGGGCATCAGGAAACACCATATATTTT.